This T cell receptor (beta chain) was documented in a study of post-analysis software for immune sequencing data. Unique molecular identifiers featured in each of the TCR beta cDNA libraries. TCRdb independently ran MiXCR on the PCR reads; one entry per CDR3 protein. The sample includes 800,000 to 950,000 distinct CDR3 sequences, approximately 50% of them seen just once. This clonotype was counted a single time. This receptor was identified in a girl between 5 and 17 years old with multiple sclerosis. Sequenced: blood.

The CDR3 loop reads CASSSQRGLAGRYLETQYF. CDR3 coding DNA: TGTGCCAGCAGCAGTCAAAGGGGACTAGCGGGAAGGTACTTGGAGACCCAGTACTTC. The chain recombines TRBV7-9 with TRBJ2-4; 13 nucleotides match TRBD2. The better agreement between TRBJ2-5 and the DNA end casts doubt on the J call. This CDR3 region has 19 residues. CDR1 is SEHNR, CDR2 FQNEAQ, per germline (reference sequence).